This is a list of T cell receptor beta chains from one sample in a study of blood T cell dynamics during melanoma immunotherapy. Method: immunoSEQ multiplex PCR; TCRdb's copy keeps in-frame clones and lacks some. The sample gives some 15,000 clones, approximately 84% of which show up once; approximately 6% is in the top ten. The sequences come from blood, collected from a patient treated with checkpoint blockade. The receptors come from a human donor with melanoma. Both conserved end residues are part of each CDR3. Size tells how often a clone was seen (once, few, many) or the class of an expanded clone, and some rows leave it out.

v_gene: TRBV18; j_gene: TRBJ2-3; abundance: .; CDR3aa: CASSPSRDKVHTQYF
v_gene: TRBV11-2; j_gene: .; abundance: .; CDR3aa: CASSLGTGYSYEQYF
v_gene: TRBV7-9; j_gene: TRBJ2-7; abundance: few; CDR3aa: CASSFRGVDEQYF
v_gene: TRBV6-6; j_gene: TRBJ1-5; abundance: few; CDR3aa: CASSTRTGDQPQHF
v_gene: TRBV2; j_gene: TRBJ1-1; abundance: .; CDR3aa: CASSVGGHKNTEAFF
v_gene: TRBV10-3; j_gene: TRBJ2-2; abundance: once; CDR3aa: CAPPVGVNTGELFF
v_gene: TRBV27; j_gene: TRBJ1-1; abundance: .; CDR3aa: CASRATGGTEAFF
v_gene: TRBV19; j_gene: TRBJ2-2; abundance: .; CDR3aa: CASRTHPGQGNTGELFF
v_gene: TRBV7-8; j_gene: TRBJ2-6; abundance: .; CDR3aa: CASSLDGGSGANVLTF
v_gene: TRBV7-9; j_gene: TRBJ1-2; abundance: .; CDR3aa: CASSPPGGFYGYTF
v_gene: TRBV5-4; j_gene: TRBJ1-2; abundance: .; CDR3aa: CASSPSTLTGGYTF
v_gene: TRBV7-2; j_gene: TRBJ1-2; abundance: once; CDR3aa: CASSLSRTGGIGGYTF
v_gene: TRBV11-2; j_gene: TRBJ1-1; abundance: .; CDR3aa: CASSLQGGGTEAFF
v_gene: TRBV5-1; j_gene: TRBJ1-1; abundance: once; CDR3aa: CASSLGRQGLTEAFF
v_gene: TRBV7-9; j_gene: TRBJ1-2; abundance: .; CDR3aa: CASSSPGQGRFGYTF
v_gene: TRBV28; j_gene: TRBJ2-2; abundance: .; CDR3aa: CASSGQGYTGELFF
v_gene: TRBV4-1; j_gene: TRBJ1-5; abundance: few; CDR3aa: CASSLSVGGQPQHF
v_gene: TRBV7-2; j_gene: TRBJ2-1; abundance: .; CDR3aa: CASSSIHRGGNEQFF
v_gene: TRBV5-1; j_gene: TRBJ2-5; abundance: .; CDR3aa: CASSLRGTAETQYF
v_gene: TRBV19; j_gene: TRBJ1-1; abundance: .; CDR3aa: CASSIVPNTEAFF
v_gene: TRBV5-1; j_gene: TRBJ2-5; abundance: .; CDR3aa: CASSGGTGQETQYF
v_gene: TRBV5-1; j_gene: TRBJ2-5; abundance: .; CDR3aa: CASSLGGPSGETQYF
v_gene: TRBV19; j_gene: TRBJ2-4; abundance: .; CDR3aa: CASSIQGASNIQYF
v_gene: TRBV5-4; j_gene: TRBJ2-3; abundance: .; CDR3aa: CASSVGGATTDTQYF
v_gene: TRBV9; j_gene: TRBJ2-5; abundance: once; CDR3aa: CASTGSGEETQYF
v_gene: TRBV4-3; j_gene: TRBJ2-1; abundance: once; CDR3aa: CASSQGANEQFF
v_gene: TRBV4-1; j_gene: TRBJ1-5; abundance: .; CDR3aa: CASSQDLQPGFQPQHF
v_gene: TRBV7-6; j_gene: TRBJ2-5; abundance: once; CDR3aa: CASSRDSPQETQYF
v_gene: TRBV19; j_gene: TRBJ1-5; abundance: once; CDR3aa: CASSDRGIASNQPQHF
v_gene: TRBV5-1; j_gene: TRBJ2-7; abundance: .; CDR3aa: CASSLTGEPSSYEQYF
v_gene: TRBV15; j_gene: TRBJ2-3; abundance: .; CDR3aa: CATSKGTDTQYF
v_gene: TRBV7-9; j_gene: TRBJ1-2; abundance: .; CDR3aa: CASSLAGGGGYTF
v_gene: TRBV2; j_gene: TRBJ1-1; abundance: .; CDR3aa: CASSDSRGRGAFF
v_gene: TRBV6-5; j_gene: TRBJ1-4; abundance: .; CDR3aa: CASSPRTGAEKLFF
v_gene: TRBV10-3; j_gene: TRBJ2-3; abundance: .; CDR3aa: CAISDASTDTQYF
v_gene: TRBV4-3; j_gene: TRBJ2-2; abundance: .; CDR3aa: CASSQEIPGAIGELFF
v_gene: TRBV7-9; j_gene: TRBJ1-2; abundance: .; CDR3aa: CASSLVANYGYTF
v_gene: TRBV30; j_gene: TRBJ1-5; abundance: .; CDR3aa: CAWSVGTGGENSNQPQHF
v_gene: TRBV5-1; j_gene: TRBJ1-1; abundance: .; CDR3aa: CASSLAAGTGTRGAFF
v_gene: TRBV5-6; j_gene: TRBJ2-3; abundance: .; CDR3aa: CASSYGTSGEVTDTQYF
v_gene: TRBV13; j_gene: TRBJ2-3; abundance: .; CDR3aa: CASSPGLAGGLSTDTQYF
v_gene: TRBV6-5; j_gene: TRBJ2-3; abundance: .; CDR3aa: CASRQNGATDTQYF
v_gene: TRBV19; j_gene: TRBJ1-2; abundance: .; CDR3aa: CASSTMPDTSNYGYTF
v_gene: TRBV6-6; j_gene: TRBJ1-1; abundance: .; CDR3aa: CASSQGAKAMNTEAFF
v_gene: TRBV9; j_gene: TRBJ2-6; abundance: once; CDR3aa: CARKYRGSGANILTF
v_gene: TRBV7-3; j_gene: TRBJ2-3; abundance: .; CDR3aa: CASSLQAGTTDTQYF
v_gene: TRBV2; j_gene: TRBJ1-2; abundance: .; CDR3aa: CASSPGQGRGSGSYTF
v_gene: TRBV5-4; j_gene: TRBJ2-5; abundance: .; CDR3aa: CASSPDRAEETQYF
v_gene: TRBV12-5; j_gene: TRBJ2-3; abundance: .; CDR3aa: CASGTDQSLGTDTQYF
v_gene: TRBV7-2; j_gene: TRBJ1-4; abundance: .; CDR3aa: CASSFQGREKLFF
v_gene: TRBV7-9; j_gene: TRBJ2-5; abundance: .; CDR3aa: CASSPFDETQYF
v_gene: TRBV6-6; j_gene: TRBJ1-2; abundance: .; CDR3aa: CASRPSGTGADYGYTF
v_gene: TRBV5-6; j_gene: TRBJ2-2; abundance: .; CDR3aa: CASSLKGTGNTGELFF
v_gene: TRBV2; j_gene: TRBJ1-1; abundance: .; CDR3aa: CASRLWRGTSNTEAFF
v_gene: TRBV30; j_gene: TRBJ1-6; abundance: few; CDR3aa: CACTVGWDSPLHF
v_gene: TRBV6-5; j_gene: TRBJ1-1; abundance: .; CDR3aa: CASGPGGSFF
v_gene: TRBV11-2; j_gene: TRBJ2-1; abundance: .; CDR3aa: CASSSGLGDHNEQFF
v_gene: TRBV9; j_gene: TRBJ1-2; abundance: .; CDR3aa: CASSVGRGPYGYTF
v_gene: TRBV18; j_gene: TRBJ1-2; abundance: .; CDR3aa: CASSPGRGVYGYTF
v_gene: TRBV6-6; j_gene: TRBJ1-1; abundance: .; CDR3aa: CASSLQGVTEAFF